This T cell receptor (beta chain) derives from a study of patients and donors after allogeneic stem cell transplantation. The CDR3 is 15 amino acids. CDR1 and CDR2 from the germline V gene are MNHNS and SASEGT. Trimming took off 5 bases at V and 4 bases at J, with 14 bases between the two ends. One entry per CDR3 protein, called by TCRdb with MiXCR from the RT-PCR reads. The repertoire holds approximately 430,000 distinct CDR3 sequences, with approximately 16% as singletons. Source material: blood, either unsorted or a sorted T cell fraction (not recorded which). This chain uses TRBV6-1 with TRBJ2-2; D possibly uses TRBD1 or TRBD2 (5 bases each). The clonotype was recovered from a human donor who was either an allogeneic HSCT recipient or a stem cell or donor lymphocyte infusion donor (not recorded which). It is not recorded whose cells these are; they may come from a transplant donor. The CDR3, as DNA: TGTGCCAGCAGTAGCCGGGGACGTCGCACCGGGGAGCTGTTTTTT. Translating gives CASSSRGRRTGELFF.